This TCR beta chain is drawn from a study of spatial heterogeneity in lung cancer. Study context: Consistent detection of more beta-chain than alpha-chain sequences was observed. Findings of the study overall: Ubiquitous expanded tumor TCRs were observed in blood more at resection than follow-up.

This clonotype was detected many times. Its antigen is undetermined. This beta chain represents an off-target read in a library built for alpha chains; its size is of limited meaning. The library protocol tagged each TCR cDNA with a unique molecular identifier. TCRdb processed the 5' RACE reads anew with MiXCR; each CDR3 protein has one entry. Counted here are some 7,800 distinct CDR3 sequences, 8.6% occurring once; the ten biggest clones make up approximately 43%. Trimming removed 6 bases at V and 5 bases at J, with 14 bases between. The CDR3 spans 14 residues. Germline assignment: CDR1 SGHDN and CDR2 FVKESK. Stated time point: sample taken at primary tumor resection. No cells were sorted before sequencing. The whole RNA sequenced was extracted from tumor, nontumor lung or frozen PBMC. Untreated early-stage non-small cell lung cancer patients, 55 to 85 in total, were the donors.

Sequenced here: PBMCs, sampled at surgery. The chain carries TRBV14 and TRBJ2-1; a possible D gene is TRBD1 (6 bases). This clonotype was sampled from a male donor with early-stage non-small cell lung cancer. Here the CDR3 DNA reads TGTGCCAGCAGGTCCGGGACAAAGAACAATGAGCAGTTCTTC. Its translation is CASRSGTKNNEQFF.